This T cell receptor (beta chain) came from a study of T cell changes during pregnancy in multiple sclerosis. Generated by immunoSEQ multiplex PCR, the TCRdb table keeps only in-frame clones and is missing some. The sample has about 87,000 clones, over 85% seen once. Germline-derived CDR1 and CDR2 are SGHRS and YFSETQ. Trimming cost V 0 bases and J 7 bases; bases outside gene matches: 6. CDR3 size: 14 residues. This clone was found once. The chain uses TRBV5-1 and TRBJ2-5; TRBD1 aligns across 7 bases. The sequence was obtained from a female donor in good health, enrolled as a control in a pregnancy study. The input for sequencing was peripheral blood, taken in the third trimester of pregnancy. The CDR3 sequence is CASSLGQGVRTQYF. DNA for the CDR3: TGCGCCAGCAGCTTGGGGCAGGGGGTCAGGACCCAGTACTTC.